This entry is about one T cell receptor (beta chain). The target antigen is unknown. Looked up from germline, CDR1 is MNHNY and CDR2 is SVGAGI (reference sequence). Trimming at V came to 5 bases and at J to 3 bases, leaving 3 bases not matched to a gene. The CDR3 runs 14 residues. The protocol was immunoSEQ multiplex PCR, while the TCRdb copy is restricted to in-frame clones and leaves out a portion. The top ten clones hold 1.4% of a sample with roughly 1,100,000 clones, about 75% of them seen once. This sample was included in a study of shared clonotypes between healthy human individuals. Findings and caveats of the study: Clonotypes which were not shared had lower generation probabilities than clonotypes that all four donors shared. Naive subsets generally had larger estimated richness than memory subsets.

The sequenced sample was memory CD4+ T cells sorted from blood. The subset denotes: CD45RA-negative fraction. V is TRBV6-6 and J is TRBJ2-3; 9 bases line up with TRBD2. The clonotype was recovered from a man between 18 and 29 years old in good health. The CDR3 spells CASSERGETDTQYF. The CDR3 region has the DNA TGTGCCAGCAGTGAGCGGGGGGAAACAGATACGCAGTATTTT.